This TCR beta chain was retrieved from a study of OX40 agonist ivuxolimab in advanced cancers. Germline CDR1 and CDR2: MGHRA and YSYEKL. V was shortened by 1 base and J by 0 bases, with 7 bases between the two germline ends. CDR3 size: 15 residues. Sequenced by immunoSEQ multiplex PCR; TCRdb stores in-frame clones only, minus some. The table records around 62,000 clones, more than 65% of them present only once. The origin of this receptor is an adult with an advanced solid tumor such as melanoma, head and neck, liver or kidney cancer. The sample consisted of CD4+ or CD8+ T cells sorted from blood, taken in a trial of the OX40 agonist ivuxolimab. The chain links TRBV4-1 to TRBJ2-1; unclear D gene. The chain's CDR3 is CASSQGPYSYNEQFF. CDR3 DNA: TGCGCCAGCAGCCAAGGACCCTACTCCTACAATGAGCAGTTCTTC.